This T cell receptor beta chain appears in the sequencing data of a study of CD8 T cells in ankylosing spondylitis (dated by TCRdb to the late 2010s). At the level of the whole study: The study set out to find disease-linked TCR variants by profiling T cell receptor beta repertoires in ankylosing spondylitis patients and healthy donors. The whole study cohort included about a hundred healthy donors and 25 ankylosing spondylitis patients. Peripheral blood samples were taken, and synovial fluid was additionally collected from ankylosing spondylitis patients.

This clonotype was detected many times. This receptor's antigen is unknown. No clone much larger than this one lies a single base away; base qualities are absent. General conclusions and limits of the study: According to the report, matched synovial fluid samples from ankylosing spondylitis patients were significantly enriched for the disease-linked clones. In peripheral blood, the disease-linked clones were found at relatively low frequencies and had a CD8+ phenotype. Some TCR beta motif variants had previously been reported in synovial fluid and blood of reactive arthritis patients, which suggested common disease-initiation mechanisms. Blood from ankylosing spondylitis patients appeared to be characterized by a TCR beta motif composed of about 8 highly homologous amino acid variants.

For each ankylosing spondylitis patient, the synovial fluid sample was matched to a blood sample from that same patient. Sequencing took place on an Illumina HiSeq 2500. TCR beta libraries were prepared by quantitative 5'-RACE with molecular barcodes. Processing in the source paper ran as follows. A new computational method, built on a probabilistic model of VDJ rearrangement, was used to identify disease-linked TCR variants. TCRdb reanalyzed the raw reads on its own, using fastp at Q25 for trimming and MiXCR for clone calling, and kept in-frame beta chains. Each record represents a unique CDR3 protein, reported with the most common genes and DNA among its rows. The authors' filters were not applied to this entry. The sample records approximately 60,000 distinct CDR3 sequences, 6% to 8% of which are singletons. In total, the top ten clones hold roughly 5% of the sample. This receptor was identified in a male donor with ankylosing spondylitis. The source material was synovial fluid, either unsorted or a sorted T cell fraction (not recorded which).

The CDR3 in this case is CSVEDRYTEAFF. The nucleotides are TGCAGCGTTGAAGACAGGTACACTGAAGCTTTCTTT. The chain uses TRBV29-1 and TRBJ1-1; no D gene can be assigned with confidence. The CDR3 starts with the cysteine, ends with the phenylalanine, and has 12 residues. Only the CDR3 DNA stays, 36 bases, in frame from base 1. Deletion took 0 bases off V and 3 bases off J, with a span of 5 bases between the germline ends. From a lookup of the germline V gene, CDR1 and CDR2 are SQVTM and ANQGSEA.